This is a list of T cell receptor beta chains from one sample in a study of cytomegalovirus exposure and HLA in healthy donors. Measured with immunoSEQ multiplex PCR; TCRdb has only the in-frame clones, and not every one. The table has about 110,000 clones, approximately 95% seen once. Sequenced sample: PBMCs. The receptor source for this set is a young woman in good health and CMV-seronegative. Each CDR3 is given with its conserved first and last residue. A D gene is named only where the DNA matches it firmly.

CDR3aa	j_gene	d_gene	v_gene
CASSSTGQHQETQYF	TRBJ2-5	TRBD1	TRBV18
CASSASWDFTGELFF	TRBJ2-2	.	TRBV7-6
CSARQNGYTF	TRBJ1-2	.	TRBV20-1
CASSFGTINTEAFF	TRBJ1-1	.	TRBV5-4
CASTVRGQGYATNEKLFF	TRBJ1-4	TRBD1	TRBV2
CASSRDSETGELFF	TRBJ2-2	.	TRBV11-2
CASSISDTNYGYTF	TRBJ1-2	.	TRBV19
CASAPWRTGANYGYTF	TRBJ1-2	TRBD1	TRBV2
CASSLSSSGGQETQYF	TRBJ2-5	TRBD2	TRBV5-1
CASSYSGGALETQYF	TRBJ2-5	TRBD2	TRBV7-3
CASSPDTRIQYF	TRBJ2-7	.	TRBV7-2
CASSRTGSVDGYTF	TRBJ1-2	TRBD1	TRBV2
CASSHQETQYF	TRBJ2-5	.	TRBV5-1
CASRVGTTANTGELFF	TRBJ2-2	.	TRBV9
CASSLGGLLGAFGYEQYF	TRBJ2-7	.	TRBV28
CASSQDPGGSYGYTF	TRBJ1-2	.	TRBV4-2
CASSADTLSTAFF	TRBJ1-1	.	TRBV9
CASSPGRGSYNEQFF	TRBJ2-1	.	TRBV4-3
CASRQAGLAGDNEQFF	TRBJ2-1	TRBD2	TRBV25-1
CASSRGQENSPLHF	TRBJ1-6	TRBD1	TRBV6-5
CASSSGPQGQPQHF	TRBJ1-5	.	TRBV18
CASSPGTFSPLHF	TRBJ1-6	.	TRBV18
CASSIGQGLDSYEQYF	TRBJ2-7	.	TRBV19
CASSSTGVGYTF	TRBJ1-2	TRBD1	TRBV28
CASSLFGRGGTDTQYF	TRBJ2-3	TRBD2	TRBV5-1
CASSFTSGGTNIQYF	TRBJ2-4	TRBD2	TRBV11-2
CASFPGGDDPYEQYF	TRBJ2-7	TRBD1	TRBV18
CASSVTVTGNTIYF	TRBJ1-3	.	TRBV7-2
CASSPTGEPSTDTQYF	TRBJ2-3	TRBD1	TRBV5-5
CASTPRGPSTDTQYF	TRBJ2-3	.	TRBV7-2
CASSLVGEGAPEAFF	TRBJ1-1	TRBD1	TRBV5-6
CAWSGHGLEPLHF	TRBJ1-6	.	TRBV30
CASSQDVGLGYNEQFF	TRBJ2-1	TRBD2	TRBV14
CASSLVRAGDEQFF	TRBJ2-1	.	TRBV7-2
CASSLSGDDWNEQFF	TRBJ2-1	TRBD2	TRBV27
CASGDYKNEKLFF	TRBJ1-4	.	TRBV6-5
CASIGLRGRGVNEQFF	TRBJ2-1	TRBD2	TRBV27
CASSPGQGGYEQYF	TRBJ2-7	TRBD1	TRBV19
CASSRRQGGTAEQYF	TRBJ2-7	.	TRBV4-2
CASSSRGSEQFF	TRBJ2-1	TRBD1	TRBV5-4
CASSTTGTIYNEQFF	TRBJ2-1	.	TRBV28
CASSPPEGQGIGEAFF	TRBJ1-1	TRBD1	TRBV5-1
CASSTRDNMNTEAFF	TRBJ1-1	.	TRBV7-8
CASGFPKDRHNEQFF	TRBJ2-1	.	TRBV28
CASSQRGGMEEAFF	TRBJ1-1	.	TRBV4-2
CASRPDNGREGGYTF	TRBJ1-2	.	TRBV5-5
CASSVGGGAPTYEQYF	TRBJ2-7	.	TRBV9
CASSLWSGTEAFF	TRBJ1-1	.	TRBV28
CASSPTGQTPGYTF	TRBJ1-2	TRBD1	TRBV6-4
CATYRAPYEQYF	TRBJ2-7	.	TRBV7-3
CASSQVDSYNEQFF	TRBJ2-1	.	TRBV18